The present entry profiles one T cell receptor beta chain with its context. Its antigen is as yet unknown. This sample is drawn from a study of cytomegalovirus exposure and HLA in healthy donors. In the study overall: There were 90 million to 130 million unique TCR beta sequences, drawn from roughly 200 million T cells, in an earlier analysis. The study's findings and limits: The study put 150 or so TCR beta chains on its list as cytomegalovirus-associated.

Amplification used 60 Vbeta primers and 13 Jbeta primers. Produced via immunoSEQ multiplex PCR; TCRdb's table is partial and in-frame only. Counted here are about 160,000 clones, roughly 80% occurring once; the ten biggest clones make up approximately 2%. The sequencing input was PBMCs. This receptor was taken from a human donor in good health.

For the CDR3, the DNA is TGTGCCACCAGCAGAGTTAGGACAGGGGCTTACGAGCAGTACTTC. It encodes CATSRVRTGAYEQYF. The chain couples TRBV15 to TRBJ2-7; 9 bases are a match to TRBD1. Germline lookup yields CDR1 LNHNV and CDR2 YYDKDF (reference sequence). J was trimmed by 4 bases and V by 1 base; bases with no gene match: 5. CDR3 length equals 15 residues.